The 25 T cell receptor beta chains given below trace back to one sample, sequenced in a study of vaccination and CD4 T cells after COVID-19. These TCRs' antigens remain unknown. Oncomine TCR Beta short-read sequencing was applied to DNA from cultured CD4+ T cells. From the PCR reads, TCRdb called clonotypes with MiXCR, one entry per CDR3 protein. This table has thousands of distinct CDR3 sequences, around a sixth appearing once. The treatment was: approximately nine-day PBMC culture with coronavirus spike peptide pools or control peptides (ViraFEST assay). The unexposed donor provided CD4+ T cells, which were taken before the COVID-19 pandemic (2011-2018). Sample: CD4+ T cells from blood, cultured in vitro. The origin of the receptors is a human donor in good health.

This clonotype was seen only a few times. The chain has TRBV5-1 and TRBJ2-5; D ambiguous. The CDR3 is made up of 13 amino acids. Germline V CDR1 and CDR2: SGHRS, YFSETQ. Trimming pared 4 bases from V and 2 bases from J, leaving 9 bases between. For the CDR3, the DNA is TGCGCCAGCAGCCCGATTCCACAAGAGACCCAGTACTTC. Encoded protein: CASSPIPQETQYF.

By share of the sample, this clonotype is medium-sized. V gene TRBV11-2 combines with J gene TRBJ1-1; D gene uncertain. The CDR3 runs to 11 residues. The germline V and J ends were trimmed by 5 bases and 2 bases, with 3 bases remaining between them. Germline V gives CDR1 SGHAT, CDR2 FQNNGV. The CDR3 here is CASSLNTEAFF. CDR3 coding DNA: TGTGCCAGCAGCCTCAACACTGAAGCTTTCTTT.

The chain employs TRBV9 and TRBJ2-1; D is unclear. Trimming left V 0 bases short and J 0 bases short, with 10 bases between. This CDR3 comprises 16 residues. Germline assignment: CDR1 SGDLS and CDR2 YYNGEE. CDR3 amino acids: CASSVGGSTSYNEQFF. The CDR3 DNA reads as TGTGCCAGCAGCGTAGGAGGCTCCACCTCCTACAATGAGCAGTTCTTC. Based on the CDR3 plus reference TRBV9 and TRBJ2-1, the full variable domain is DSGVTQTPKHLITATGQRVTLRCSPRSGDLSVYWYQQSLDQGLQFLIQYYNGEERAKGNILERFSAQQFPDLHSELNLSSLELGDSALYFCASSVGGSTSYNEQFFGPGTRLTVL.

This chain links TRBV5-1 with TRBJ2-2; TRBD1 aligns across 7 bases. J was trimmed by 5 bases and V by 4 bases; bases with no gene match: 5. Germline-derived CDR1 and CDR2 are SGHRS and YFSETQ. The CDR3 loop spans 14 amino acids. In nucleotides, the CDR3 is TGCGCCAGCAGCCGTACAGGGGTAACCGGGGAGCTGTTTTTT. Amino acids: CASSRTGVTGELFF.

This chain uses TRBV20-1 with TRBJ1-4, with D unclear. Looked up from germline, CDR1 is DFQATT and CDR2 is SNEGSKA (reference sequence). CDR3 length equals 13 residues. The V gene lost 3 bases and the J gene lost 7 bases, with 12 bases spanning the gap. The CDR3 loop reads CSARRRGGEKLFF. DNA for the CDR3: TGCAGTGCTAGGAGGCGGGGTGGTGAAAAACTGTTTTTT.

The CDR3 DNA reads as TGCGCCAGCAGCTTTGCCCCTGGGGACAGACAAGAGACCCAGTACTTC. It codes for CASSFAPGDRQETQYF. This chain links TRBV5-1 with TRBJ2-5; 7 nucleotides match TRBD1. In germline, CDR1 is SGHRS, CDR2 YFSETQ. The CDR3 sequence is 16 residues long. With V trimmed by 2 bases and J by 2 bases, 9 bases remained unmatched. Looking up the rest from reference TRBV5-1 and TRBJ2-5 gives the full variable domain: KAGVTQTPRYLIKTRGQQVTLSCSPISGHRSVSWYQQTPGQGLQFLFEYFSETQRNKGNFPGRFSGRQFSNSRSEMNVSTLELGDSALYLCASSFAPGDRQETQYFGPGTRLLVL.

This clonotype was counted only a few times. The chain combines TRBV11-2 with TRBJ2-1; possible D gene TRBD2, 7 bases. Germline V lookup: CDR1 SGHAT, CDR2 FQNNGV. The CDR3 has 17 amino acids. Trimming stripped 4 bases from V and 3 bases from J, with 19 bases between. CDR3 sequence (DNA): TGTGCCAGCAGCTCGTTAGATAGGGGGGGAGTCTACAATGAGCAGTTCTTC. It encodes CASSSLDRGGVYNEQFF.

This sequence joins TRBV19 and TRBJ2-6, with D perhaps matching TRBD1 (5 bases). The CDR3 is 17 residues long. Trimming left V 3 bases short and J 4 bases short, with 16 bases between. Per the germline V gene, CDR1 is LNHDA and CDR2 is SQIVND (reference sequence). The CDR3 bases are TGTGCCAGTAGTATTAGGGGTGGAAACTCCGGGGCCAACGTCCTGACTTTC. Its translation is CASSIRGGNSGANVLTF.

This clonotype was detected only a few times. The chain recombines TRBV7-9 with TRBJ1-2, with 7 bases matching TRBD1. The germline V gene has CDR1 SEHNR and CDR2 FQNEAQ (reference sequence). J gave up 5 bases and V 5 bases, and 5 bases lay outside the gene matches. There are 13 residues in the CDR3. DNA of the CDR3: TGTGCCAGCAGCGCTGACAGGGCTTATGGCTACACCTTC. It encodes CASSADRAYGYTF.

The chain is built from TRBV11-3 and TRBJ2-1; 13 nucleotides agree with TRBD2. Germline assignment: CDR1 SGHNT and CDR2 YENEEA. The CDR3 has 18 amino acids. V shed 0 bases, J shed 5 bases, and the junction held 7 bases outside the gene matches. Here the CDR3 DNA reads TGTGCCAGCAGCTTAGATCGGGGACTAGCGGGGTATAACAATGAGCAGTTCTTC. Its protein product is CASSLDRGLAGYNNEQFF.

The rearrangement links TRBV7-2 to TRBJ1-3, with 7 bases fitting TRBD1. This CDR3 spans 15 amino acids. Losses at the gene ends were 3 bases for V and 3 bases for J; bases not matched to a gene: 5. Per the germline V gene, CDR1 is SGHTA and CDR2 is FQGNSA. The chain's CDR3 is CASSLTGLYGNTIYF. The DNA for the CDR3 is TGTGCCAGCAGCTTGACAGGGCTTTATGGAAACACCATATATTTT.

This clonotype was detected only a few times. V and J are TRBV6-5 and TRBJ2-1, with 11 bases lining up with TRBD2. Germline lookup yields CDR1 MNHEY and CDR2 SVGAGI. The CDR3 covers 16 residues. The trim removed 2 bases at V and 5 bases at J, leaving 5 bases unmatched. CDR3 in DNA: TGTGCCAGCAGTTACCTCGGGACTAGCGGAAACAATGAGCAGTTCTTC. This sequence encodes CASSYLGTSGNNEQFF.

The CDR3 DNA sequence: TGCGCCAGCAGCTTGGCGCGGGGGGCTGTTGGGTCACCCCTCCACTTT. Amino acids: CASSLARGAVGSPLHF. The rearrangement links TRBV5-1 to TRBJ1-6, with D perhaps TRBD1 (6 bases). The CDR3 contains 16 residues. Germline assignment: CDR1 SGHRS and CDR2 YFSETQ. Trimming left V 0 bases short and J 10 bases short, with 17 bases between.

This clonotype is judged medium-sized. The chain couples TRBV6-5 to TRBJ1-2; D might be TRBD1 (5 bases). V shed 0 bases and J shed 8 bases, with 16 bases lying between them. The CDR3 sequence is 15 residues long. From germline, CDR1 is MNHEY and CDR2 SVGAGI. The CDR3 is CASSYSTRGGTGYTF. The CDR3 DNA is TGTGCCAGCAGTTACTCGACTCGGGGGGGAACGGGCTACACCTTC.

The rearrangement links TRBV28 to TRBJ1-3; D is unclear. The V end was cut by 4 bases, the J end by 0 bases, with 10 bases between. This CDR3 comprises 15 residues. Germline CDR1 reads MDHEN; CDR2 reads SYDVKM. The CDR3 DNA sequence: TGTGCCAGCAGTTCACCCGGGGTCTCTGGAAACACCATATATTTT. The encoded protein is CASSSPGVSGNTIYF.

This clonotype turned up a few times. The chain joins TRBV21-1 to TRBJ2-7; the D call in the table, TRBD1, was not verified against the DNA. TRBV21-1 is a pseudogene locus. The CDR3 covers 16 residues. The DNA of the CDR3 is TGTGCCAGCACCCCGAGGACAGGCTTTAGCTCCTACGAGCAGTACTTC. Residues: CASTPRTGFSSYEQYF.

By its share, this clonotype is medium-sized (0.01 to 0.1%). The chain links TRBV6-1 to TRBJ2-3; D perhaps matches TRBD1 (6 bases). The V and J ends lost 7 bases and 1 base respectively, with 9 bases between them. Germline V CDR1 and CDR2: MNHNS, SASEGT. This CDR3 contains 13 residues. The CDR3 DNA reads TGTGCCAGCACGTACAGGGGCACAGATACGCAGTATTTT. Translation: CASTYRGTDTQYF.

The chain employs TRBV5-6 and TRBJ2-5; D is unresolved. The V gene lost 2 bases and the J gene lost 2 bases, with 4 bases spanning the gap. CDR1 SGHDT and CDR2 YYEEEE come from the germline V gene. The CDR3 covers 12 residues. The CDR3, as DNA: TGTGCCAGCAGCTTTAGGCAAGAGACCCAGTACTTC. Its protein product is CASSFRQETQYF.

This clonotype was observed a handful of times. J is TRBJ2-7 and V is TRBV30; D remains unclear. The V end lost 0 bases, the J end lost 2 bases, and 14 bases lay between the germline ends. This CDR3 has 15 amino acids. Germline V gene lookup returns CDR1 GTSNPN and CDR2 SVGIG (reference sequence). The CDR3 is CAWSVSGSTPYEQYF. The CDR3 region has the DNA TGTGCCTGGAGTGTATCCGGCTCCACCCCCTACGAGCAGTACTTC.

This clonotype was seen more than once but under ten times. This chain uses TRBV5-1 with TRBJ1-1; TRBD1 might be the D (6 bases). CDR3 length: 17 residues. The germline V gene has CDR1 SGHRS and CDR2 YFSETQ. V lost 4 bases, J lost 0 bases, and 19 bases lay in between. The DNA for the CDR3 is TGCGCCAGCAGCCGGTCAGGGGAAGACGGGATGAACACTGAAGCTTTCTTT. Translated: CASSRSGEDGMNTEAFF.

This clonotype occurred a few times. The gene calls are TRBV29-1 and TRBJ2-2, with D possibly TRBD2 on 7 matching bases. The CDR3 extends over 15 amino acids. Trimming removed 5 bases at V and 6 bases at J, with 19 bases between. Germline-derived CDR1 and CDR2 are SQVTM and ANQGSEA. This CDR3 reads CSVRKWGGLAGELFF. The CDR3 nucleotides are TGCAGCGTTCGAAAGTGGGGGGGCTTGGCCGGGGAGCTGTTTTTT.

This chain uses TRBV7-3 with TRBJ2-2, with TRBD1 matching over 9 bases. Trimming cost V 0 bases and J 4 bases; bases outside gene matches: 9. The germline gives CDR1 SGHTA, CDR2 FQGTGA. The CDR3 has 18 residues. CDR3 loop: CASSLTGRGQGTTGELFF. CDR3 DNA sequence: TGTGCCAGCAGCTTAACCGGTAGGGGACAGGGTACCACCGGGGAGCTGTTTTTT.

In this sample, this clonotype is medium-sized (0.01 to 0.1%). This chain joins TRBV7-2 and TRBJ1-1; 7 nucleotides align to TRBD1. J gave up 1 base and V 5 bases, and 7 bases lay outside the gene matches. CDR3 size: 15 residues. CDR1 and CDR2 from the germline V gene are SGHTA and FQGNSA. The CDR3 here is CASSHGDRPNTEAFF. The CDR3 bases are TGTGCCAGCAGCCACGGGGACAGACCGAACACTGAAGCTTTCTTT.

This clonotype was seen only a few times. The chain combines TRBV20-1 with TRBJ2-3, with TRBD2 matching over 12 bases. The trim removed 0 bases at V and 0 bases at J, leaving 16 bases unmatched. The germline CDR1 and CDR2 sequences are DFQATT and SNEGSKA (reference sequence). This CDR3 spans 21 amino acids. The CDR3: CSARDQTGGGLAGKSTDTQYF. The DNA of the CDR3 is TGCAGTGCTAGAGATCAGACAGGGGGCGGACTAGCGGGGAAAAGCACAGATACGCAGTATTTT.

This clonotype was seen a few times. The chain joins TRBV4-1 to TRBJ2-3; 9 nucleotides line up with TRBD1. There are 16 residues in the CDR3. Germline V gives CDR1 MGHRA, CDR2 YSYEKL. The V and J ends lost 3 bases and 4 bases, in that order; junction bases with no gene match: 8. CDR3 in DNA: TGCGCCAGCAGCCAGAGGGGACAGGGTAAATCAGATACGCAGTATTTT. Its protein is CASSQRGQGKSDTQYF.